This TCR beta chain stems from a study of blood T cell repertoires in COVID-19 (dated by TCRdb to about 2020). Turning to the overall study: Samples covering the acute and convalescent phases of COVID-19 were provided by collaborators in the United States, Italy and Spain. The prospective study material was composed of cDNA or gDNA derived from T cells, B-cell-depleted T cells, or PBMCs. Subjects who had been exposed to COVID-19, were actively infected with it, or had recovered from it provided the deeply sampled blood TCRbeta repertoires that made up the dataset. A freely available public database, intended as a resource for researchers studying the immune response to SARS-CoV-2, is where the repertoires were released. Samples were obtained from the ongoing ImmuneRACE study (first 160 participants) and from some 1,200 subjects provided by 6 global collaborators. A de-identified subject ID, COVID-19 status, age in years and sex were almost always included in the sample metadata. Where available, HLA class I and class II types were obtained from metadata supplied by the sample provider rather than from assay-based typing. Findings and caveats that apply to the study as a whole: The amount of clinical and demographic metadata varied by source and participant and was provided uncurated.

On this clone itself: No antigen is known for it. No base qualities exist here, and no much larger clone lies one base off it.

Including the terminal cysteine and phenylalanine, the CDR3 comprises 15 residues. Only the CDR3 DNA stays, 45 bases, in frame from base 1. The germline V gene (reference sequence) specifies LGHDT as CDR1 and YNNKEL as CDR2. V and J are trimmed by 4 bases and 3 bases, and the gene matches miss 6 bases of the junction. The immunoSEQ Assay, a bias-controlled multiplex PCR, was used to amplify TCRbeta CDR3 regions from genomic DNA. The original pipeline was this. The number of nucleated cells in each sample was estimated from the amplification of reference gene primers within the assay. To quantify the absolute abundance of each unique TCRbeta CDR3 rearrangement, sequence reads were collapsed and filtered. For each sample, productive Simpson clonality was calculated as the square root of Simpson's diversity index across productive rearrangements. What TCRdb holds here is the immuneACCESS table cut down to in-frame rearrangements. Part of the clones is not present; checked against another copy, under half of the missing clones reflect an unresolved V gene, and the others are unexplained. The V and J calls and the clone size are those of that table, but D and trimming were determined from the DNA. The sample data list a few hundred thousand clones, and around 87% of these were observed just once. Together, the top ten hold around 8% of the sample.

A second Seattle source provided samples from volunteer blood donors who had recovered from COVID-19. Each collaborating institution followed its own protocols to collect whole blood in K2EDTA tubes. For TCRbeta analysis, collaborators shipped samples in one of three forms: frozen whole blood, isolated PBMCs, or DNA extracted from either of those sample types. Sequences were obtained from peripheral blood. The V gene is TRBV3-1 (or the pseudogene TRBV3-2) and the J gene is TRBJ1-3; TRBD1 fits 7 bases in the junction. The source of this sequence is a woman aged 50 to 60 who had recovered from COVID-19. The nucleotides read TGTGCCAGCAGCCCAGACAGGGTGCTTGGAAACACCATATATTTT. It codes for CASSPDRVLGNTIYF.